Following are 6 T cell receptor beta chains from one sample sequenced in a study of T cell responses to AZD1222 COVID-19 vaccine. Clones were read by immunoSEQ multiplex PCR, and TCRdb kept only the in-frame ones, dropping some. This table has around 120,000 clones, more than 75% appearing once. The source was peripheral blood, collected on day 0 of AZD1222 vaccination. These receptors were taken from an adult in good health.

The genes are TRBV7-9 and TRBJ2-7; D possibly corresponds to TRBD2 (6 bases). V was cut by 2 bases and J by 6 bases, with 23 bases left in between. Germline CDR1 and CDR2: SEHNR and FQNEAQ (reference sequence). The CDR3 is made up of 17 amino acids. The CDR3 sequence: CASSLRFIQVRRGEQYF. DNA for the CDR3: TGTGCCAGCAGCTTAAGGTTTATACAGGTGAGGAGGGGCGAGCAGTACTTC.

V gene TRBV6-1 combines with J gene TRBJ2-5; D gene uncertain. The V end lost 3 bases, the J end lost 4 bases, and 12 bases lay between the germline ends. The germline CDR1 and CDR2 sequences are MNHNS and SASEGT. The CDR3 covers 14 residues. The CDR3 coding sequence is TGTGCCAGCAGTGACGGCGGAGACCCAGAGACCCAGTACTTC. This encodes CASSDGGDPETQYF.

The CDR3 bases are TGTGCCAGCAGCAAACGGGGGCAGGGAGATCAGCCCCAGCATTTT. Its protein is CASSKRGQGDQPQHF. The rearrangement joins TRBV21-1 to TRBJ1-5. TRBV21-1 is given as a pseudogene. This CDR3 is 15 amino acids long.

The V call is TRBV5-1, the J call TRBJ2-2; 11 nucleotides line up with TRBD2. The CDR3 length is 16 residues. V shed 7 bases, J shed 5 bases, and the junction held 10 bases outside the gene matches. The germline gives CDR1 SGHRS, CDR2 YFSETQ. CDR3 nucleotides: TGCGCCAGCCGTACCCTAGCGGGAGGTGGGACCGGGGAGCTGTTTTTT. It translates to CASRTLAGGGTGELFF.

The rearrangement uses TRBV7-9 and TRBJ1-4; TRBD1 might be the D (5 bases). V lost 1 base and J lost 8, with 23 bases in between. The CDR3 has 18 amino acids. From germline, CDR1 is SEHNR and CDR2 FQNEAQ (reference sequence). The CDR3: CASSLGQGGFRGPEKLFF. The CDR3 nucleotides read TGTGCCAGCAGCTTAGGTCAGGGAGGCTTCCGAGGACCCGAAAAACTGTTTTTT.

DNA for the CDR3: TGTGCCAGCAGCTCAAACCGGGGGAACGGAAAACTGTTTTTT. This codes for CASSSNRGNGKLFF. The rearrangement uses TRBV11-2 and TRBJ1-4, with D perhaps TRBD1 (5 bases). Trimming pared 4 bases from V and 10 bases from J, leaving 16 bases between. The CDR3 extends over 14 amino acids. Germline values: CDR1 SGHAT, CDR2 FQNNGV.